A selection of T cell receptor beta chains follows, all from one sample in a study of cytotoxic CD8 clonotypes in ibrutinib-treated CLL. Profiling relied on immunoSEQ multiplex PCR, and the TCRdb table lists in-frame clones only, not all of them. The data show under 45,000 clones, 65% to 70% seen once. Sequenced material: PBMCs, taken at disease progression, from a patient treated with ibrutinib. These receptor sequences come from a human donor with chronic lymphocytic leukemia. Both conserved end residues are part of each CDR3. The D gene is left open where the match is weak. Rows give clone size only sometimes, using once, few, many, or a class for an expanded clone.

j_call | clone_size | d_call | v_call | cdr3_nt | cdr3_aa
TRBJ2-6 | - | - | TRBV19 | TGTGCCAGTAGTAGAGACAGCTCTGGGGCCAACGTCCTGACTTTC | CASSRDSSGANVLTF
TRBJ2-1 | once | TRBD2 | TRBV25-1 | TGTGCCAGCAGTGACCCGGGACTAGCGGGGTACAATGAGCAGTTCTTC | CASSDPGLAGYNEQFF
TRBJ2-1 | - | TRBD1 | TRBV7-9 | TGTGCCAGCAGCACGGGACAGAACAATGAGCAGTTCTTC | CASSTGQNNEQFF
TRBJ1-6 | - | - | TRBV30 | TGTGCCTGGAGTGTAAGGACAGAGAATTCACCCCTCCACTTT | CAWSVRTENSPLHF
TRBJ2-3 | - | - | TRBV15 | TGTGCCACCAGCAGAGATTGGGGGCGGACGACAGATACGCAGTATTTT | CATSRDWGRTTDTQYF
TRBJ1-1 | - | - | TRBV30 | TGTGCCTGGACCCCAGGGACGCTGAGAGGGGGCACTGAAGCTTTCTTT | CAWTPGTLRGGTEAFF
TRBJ1-1 | - | - | TRBV11-2 | TGTGCCAGCAGCTTTAGGAACACTGAAGCTTTCTTT | CASSFRNTEAFF
TRBJ2-7 | - | - | TRBV7-2 | TGTGCCAGCAGCCCAATTTCGGACTTCACCTACGAGCAGTACTTC | CASSPISDFTYEQYF
TRBJ1-1 | - | TRBD1 | TRBV11-3 | TGTGCCAGCAGCCAGGGACAGGGGGCGTTCTCTTCGAACACTGAAGCTTTCTTT | CASSQGQGAFSSNTEAFF
TRBJ2-7 | - | TRBD2 | TRBV9 | TGTGCCAGCAGCGTAGGTGGAGGACTAGGGTCCTACGAGCAGTACTTC | CASSVGGGLGSYEQYF
TRBJ2-1 | - | - | TRBV6-5 | TGTGCCAGCAGACTCGGACTCCTAGCGAATGAGCAGTTCTTC | CASRLGLLANEQFF
TRBJ2-6 | few | - | TRBV5-8 | TGTGCCAGCAGCTTGGTCAGGTCGAGGGGCTCTGGGGCCAACGTCCTGACTTTC | CASSLVRSRGSGANVLTF